The 3 T cell receptor beta chains below come from one sample, sequenced in a study of shared clonotypes between healthy human individuals. This table comes from immunoSEQ multiplex PCR, and its TCRdb copy is limited to in-frame clones, with some not included. The sample holds 500,000 to 700,000 clones, 85% to 95% seen once. Naive CD8 isolation took CD45RO-negative cells positively selected for CCR7 and excluded terminally differentiated effector memory CD45RA+ cells. Sample: naive CD8+ T cells sorted from blood. These receptors came from a woman under 40 in good health.

This clone appeared a single time. V and J are TRBV6-5 and TRBJ2-7; 7 nucleotides align to TRBD1. Unmatched junction bases numbered 2, after V lost 6 bases and J lost 0 bases. CDR1 MNHEY and CDR2 SVGAGI come from the germline V gene. CDR3 length: 13 residues. The CDR3 DNA reads as TGTGCCAGCAGGAGGGACAGCTCCTACGAGCAGTACTTC. It is translated as CASRRDSSYEQYF.

In this sample, this clone turned up a few times. The rearrangement joins TRBV4-1 to TRBJ1-2, with 10 positions matching TRBD1. Germline V gene lookup returns CDR1 MGHRA and CDR2 YSYEKL. The CDR3 runs to 13 residues. After removal of 4 bases from V and 6 bases from J, the junction contained 2 bases not matched to a gene. The chain's CDR3 is CASSRDRGDGYTF. The CDR3 nucleotides are TGCGCCAGCAGCCGGGACAGGGGTGATGGCTACACCTTC.

The chain is built from TRBV4-1 and TRBJ2-7, with TRBD2 matching 11 bases. Losses at the gene ends were 6 bases for V and 5 bases for J; bases not matched to a gene: 15. CDR3 length equals 17 residues. Per the germline V gene, CDR1 is MGHRA and CDR2 is YSYEKL. This chain's CDR3 is CASRSASGRRTRDEQYF. CDR3 DNA: TGCGCCAGCAGATCGGCTAGCGGGAGGCGAACCAGGGACGAGCAGTACTTC.